This TCR beta chain was sequenced for a study of blood T cell repertoires in COVID-19. Libraries were prepared by immunoSEQ multiplex PCR; TCRdb keeps only in-frame clonotypes and omits some of them. This sample has about 98,000 clones, with 60% to 80% found just once. The CDR3 consists of 14 residues. Germline values: CDR1 SGHRS, CDR2 YFSETQ. The ends were cut back, 1 base at V and 5 bases at J, with 12 bases in the middle. Input material: peripheral blood. The rearrangement joins TRBV5-1 to TRBJ1-1; D unresolved. The TCR comes from a man between 60 and 75 years old with active or convalescent COVID-19. CDR3 sequence (DNA): TGCGCCAGCAGCTTGTCTGCGGAAAGGACTGAAGCTTTCTTT. Translating gives CASSLSAERTEAFF.